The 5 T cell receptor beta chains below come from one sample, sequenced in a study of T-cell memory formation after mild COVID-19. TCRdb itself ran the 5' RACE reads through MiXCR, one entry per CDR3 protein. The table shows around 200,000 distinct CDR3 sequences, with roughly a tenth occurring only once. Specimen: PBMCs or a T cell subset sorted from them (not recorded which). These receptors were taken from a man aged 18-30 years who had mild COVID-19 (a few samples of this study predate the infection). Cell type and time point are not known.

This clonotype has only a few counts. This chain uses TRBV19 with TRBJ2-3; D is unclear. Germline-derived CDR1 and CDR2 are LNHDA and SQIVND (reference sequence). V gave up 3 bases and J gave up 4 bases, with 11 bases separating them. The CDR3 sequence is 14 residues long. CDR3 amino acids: CASSISVAADTQYF. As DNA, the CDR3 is TGTGCCAGTAGTATCTCGGTTGCGGCAGATACGCAGTATTTT. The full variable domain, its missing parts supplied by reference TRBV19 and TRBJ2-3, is DGGITQSPKYLFRKEGQNVTLSCEQNLNHDAMYWYRQDPGQGLRLIYYSQIVNDFQKGDIAEGYSVSREKKESFPLTVTSAQKNPTAFYLCASSISVAADTQYFGPGTRLTVL.

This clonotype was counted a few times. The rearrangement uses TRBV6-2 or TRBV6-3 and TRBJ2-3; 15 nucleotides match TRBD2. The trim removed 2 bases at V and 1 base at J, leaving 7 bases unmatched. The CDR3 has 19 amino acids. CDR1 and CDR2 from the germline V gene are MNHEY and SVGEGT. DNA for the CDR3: TGTGCCAGCAGTTACCCCGGGACTAGCGGGGGGACTCGCACAGATACGCAGTATTTT. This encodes CASSYPGTSGGTRTDTQYF.

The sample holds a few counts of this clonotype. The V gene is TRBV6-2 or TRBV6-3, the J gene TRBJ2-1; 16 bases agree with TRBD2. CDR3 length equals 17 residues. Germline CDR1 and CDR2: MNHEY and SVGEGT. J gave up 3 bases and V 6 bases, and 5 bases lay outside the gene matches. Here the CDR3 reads CASSRGTSGRVYNEQFF. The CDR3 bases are TGTGCCAGCAGCCGAGGGACTAGCGGGAGGGTCTACAATGAGCAGTTCTTC.

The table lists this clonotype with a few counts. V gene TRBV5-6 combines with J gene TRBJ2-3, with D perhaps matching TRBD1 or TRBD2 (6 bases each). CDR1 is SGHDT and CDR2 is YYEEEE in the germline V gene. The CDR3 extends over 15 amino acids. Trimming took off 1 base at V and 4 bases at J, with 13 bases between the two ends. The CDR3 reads CASSLSRGAPDTQYF. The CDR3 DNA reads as TGTGCCAGCAGCTTGTCTAGGGGGGCCCCAGATACGCAGTATTTT.

Here the CDR3 DNA reads TGTGCCAGCAGCTTCTACAGGGAAGAGACCCAGTACTTC. Translating gives CASSFYREETQYF. This chain links TRBV7-9 with TRBJ2-5; the D gene is possibly TRBD1 (6 bases). Trimming removed 3 bases at V and 3 bases at J, with 8 bases between. This CDR3 has 13 amino acids. The germline V gene has CDR1 SEHNR and CDR2 FQNEAQ (reference sequence).